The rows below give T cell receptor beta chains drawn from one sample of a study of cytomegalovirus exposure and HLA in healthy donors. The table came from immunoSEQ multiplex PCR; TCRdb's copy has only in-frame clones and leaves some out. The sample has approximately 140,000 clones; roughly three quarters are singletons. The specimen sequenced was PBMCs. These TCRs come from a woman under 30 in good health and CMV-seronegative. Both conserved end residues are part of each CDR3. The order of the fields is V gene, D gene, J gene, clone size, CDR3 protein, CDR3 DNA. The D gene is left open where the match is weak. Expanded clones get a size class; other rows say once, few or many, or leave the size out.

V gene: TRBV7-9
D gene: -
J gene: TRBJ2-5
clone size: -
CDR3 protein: CASSLALVQETQYF
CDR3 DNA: TGTGCCAGCAGCTTAGCGCTAGTTCAAGAGACCCAGTACTTC

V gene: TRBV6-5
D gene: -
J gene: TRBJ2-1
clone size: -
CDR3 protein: CASTSYAAAGNEQFF
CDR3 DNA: TGTGCCAGCACCTCCTATGCGGCGGCGGGCAATGAGCAGTTCTTC

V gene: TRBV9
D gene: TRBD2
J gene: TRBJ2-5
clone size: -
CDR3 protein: CASSAPPGDYQETQYF
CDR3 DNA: TGTGCCAGCAGCGCCCCCCCTGGGGACTATCAAGAGACCCAGTACTTC

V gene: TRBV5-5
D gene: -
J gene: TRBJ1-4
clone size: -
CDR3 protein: CASSPDSVDEKLFF
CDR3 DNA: TGTGCCAGCAGCCCGGACAGCGTGGATGAAAAACTGTTTTTT

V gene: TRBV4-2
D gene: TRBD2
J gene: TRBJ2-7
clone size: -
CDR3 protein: CASSPTGTSGSYEQYF
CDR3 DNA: TGTGCCAGCAGCCCAACCGGGACTAGCGGCTCCTACGAGCAGTACTTC

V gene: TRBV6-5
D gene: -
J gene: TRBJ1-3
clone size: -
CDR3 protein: CASSYSMPSSGNTIYF
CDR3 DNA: TGTGCCAGCAGTTACTCGATGCCGAGCTCTGGAAACACCATATATTTT

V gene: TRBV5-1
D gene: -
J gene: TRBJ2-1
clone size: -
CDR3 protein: CASSLVGLSSYNEQFF
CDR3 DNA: TGCGCCAGCAGCTTGGTCGGTCTAAGCTCCTACAATGAGCAGTTCTTC

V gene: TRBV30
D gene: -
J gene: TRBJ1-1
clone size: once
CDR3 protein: CAWSVLANTEAFF
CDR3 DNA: TGTGCCTGGAGTGTACTAGCGAACACTGAAGCTTTCTTT

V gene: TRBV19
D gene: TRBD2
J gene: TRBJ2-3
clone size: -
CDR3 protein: CASRGVWTSGFKGDTQYF
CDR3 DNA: TGTGCCAGTCGAGGAGTTTGGACTAGCGGTTTTAAGGGCGATACGCAGTATTTT

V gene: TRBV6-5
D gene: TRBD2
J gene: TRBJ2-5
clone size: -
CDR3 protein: CASTSGGKETQYF
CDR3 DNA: TGTGCCAGCACTAGCGGGGGCAAAGAGACCCAGTACTTC

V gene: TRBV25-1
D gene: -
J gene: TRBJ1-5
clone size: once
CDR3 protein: CASRIRGYQPQHF
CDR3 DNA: TGTGCCAGCAGGATTAGGGGGTATCAGCCCCAGCATTTT

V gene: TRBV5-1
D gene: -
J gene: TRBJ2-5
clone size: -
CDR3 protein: CASSALDSQETQYF
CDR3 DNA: TGCGCCAGCAGCGCCCTTGATAGCCAAGAGACCCAGTACTTC

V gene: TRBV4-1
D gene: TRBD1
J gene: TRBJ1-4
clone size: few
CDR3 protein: CASSQVSSIRGRGVTNEKLFF
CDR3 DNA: TGCGCCAGCAGCCAAGTTTCATCTATTAGGGGGCGAGGGGTAACTAATGAAAAACTGTTTTTT

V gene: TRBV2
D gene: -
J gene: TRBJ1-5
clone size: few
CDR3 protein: CASRSVPSQPQHF
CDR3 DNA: TGTGCCAGCAGAAGTGTACCTAGTCAGCCCCAGCATTTT

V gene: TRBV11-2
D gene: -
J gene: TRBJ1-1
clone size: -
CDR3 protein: CASSENRNTEAFF
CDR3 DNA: TGTGCCAGCAGTGAAAACAGGAACACTGAAGCTTTCTTT

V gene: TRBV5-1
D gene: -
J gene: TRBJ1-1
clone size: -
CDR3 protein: CASSLGGENTEAFF
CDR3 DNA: TGCGCCAGCAGCTTGGGGGGAGAAAACACTGAAGCTTTCTTT

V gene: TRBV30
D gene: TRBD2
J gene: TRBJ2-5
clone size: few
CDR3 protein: CAWSGVAGVSTQYF
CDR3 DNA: TGTGCCTGGAGTGGAGTAGCGGGAGTAAGCACCCAGTACTTC

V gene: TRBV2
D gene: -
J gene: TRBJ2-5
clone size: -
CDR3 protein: CASSLQETQYF
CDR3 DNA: TGTGCCAGCAGTCTCCAAGAGACCCAGTACTTC

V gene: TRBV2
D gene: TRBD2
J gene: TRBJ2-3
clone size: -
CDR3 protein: CASGSLGSGSLLGTDTQYF
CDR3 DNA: TGTGCCTCCGGTTCCTTAGGGAGCGGGAGTCTCCTGGGCACAGATACGCAGTATTTT

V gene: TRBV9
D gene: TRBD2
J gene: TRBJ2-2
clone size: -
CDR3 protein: CASSVLSGRAGELFF
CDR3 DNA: TGTGCCAGCAGCGTGTTGAGCGGGAGGGCCGGGGAGCTGTTTTTT

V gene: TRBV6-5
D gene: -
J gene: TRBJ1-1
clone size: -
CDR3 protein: CASSYHRGNTEAFF
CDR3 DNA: TGTGCCAGCAGTTACCATCGGGGGAACACTGAAGCTTTCTTT

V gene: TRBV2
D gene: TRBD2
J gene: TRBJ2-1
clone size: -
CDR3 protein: CASSLAGGFSNEQFF
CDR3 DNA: TGTGCCAGCAGTCTAGCGGGAGGTTTCAGCAATGAGCAGTTCTTC

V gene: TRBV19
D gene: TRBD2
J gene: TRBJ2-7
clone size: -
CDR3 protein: CASRSPQRDERIYF
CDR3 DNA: TGTGCCAGTAGAAGCCCCCAGCGGGATGAACGCATTTACTTC

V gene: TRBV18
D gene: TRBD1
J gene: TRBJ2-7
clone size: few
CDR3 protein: CASSPGLPGQGNYEQYF
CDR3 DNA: TGTGCCAGCTCACCTGGATTACCCGGACAGGGAAACTACGAGCAGTACTTC

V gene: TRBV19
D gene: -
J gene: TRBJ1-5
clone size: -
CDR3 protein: CASTLPGSRPQHF
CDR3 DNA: TGTGCCAGTACCCTTCCGGGTTCGCGGCCCCAGCATTTT

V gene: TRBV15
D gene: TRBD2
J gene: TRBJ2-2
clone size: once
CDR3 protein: CATSAALAGTGELFF
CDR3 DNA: TGTGCCACCAGCGCGGCACTAGCGGGGACCGGGGAGCTGTTTTTT

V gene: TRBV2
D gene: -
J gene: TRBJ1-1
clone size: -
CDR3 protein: CASSVGTEAFF
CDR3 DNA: TGTGCCAGCAGTGTCGGTACTGAAGCTTTCTTT

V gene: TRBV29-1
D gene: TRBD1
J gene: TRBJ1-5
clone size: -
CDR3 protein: CSVGQGSNQPQHF
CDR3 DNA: TGCAGCGTCGGACAGGGTAGCAATCAGCCCCAGCATTTT

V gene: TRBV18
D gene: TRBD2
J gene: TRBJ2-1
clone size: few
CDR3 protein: CASSPFGTSGRANEQFF
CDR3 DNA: TGTGCCAGCTCACCATTCGGGACTAGCGGGAGGGCCAATGAGCAGTTCTTC

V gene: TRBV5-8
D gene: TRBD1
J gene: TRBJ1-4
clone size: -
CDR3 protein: CASSNRQGANEKLFF
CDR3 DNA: TGTGCCAGCAGCAACCGACAGGGGGCTAATGAAAAACTGTTTTTT

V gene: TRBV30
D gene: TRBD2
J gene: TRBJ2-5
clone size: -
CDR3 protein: CAWSEVLAGVETQYF
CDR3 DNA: TGTGCCTGGAGTGAGGTACTAGCGGGGGTCGAGACCCAGTACTTC

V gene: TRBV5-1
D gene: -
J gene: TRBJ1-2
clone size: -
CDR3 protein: CASSQTTSNSNYGYTF
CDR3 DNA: TGCGCCAGCAGCCAAACCACGTCGAACTCTAACTATGGCTACACCTTC

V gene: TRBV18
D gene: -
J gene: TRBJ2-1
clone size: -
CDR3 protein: CASSPAGNNEQFF
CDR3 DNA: TGTGCCAGCTCACCAGCAGGAAACAATGAGCAGTTCTTC

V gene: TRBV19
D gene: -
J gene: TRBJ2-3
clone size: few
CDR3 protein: CASAEGKGTQYF
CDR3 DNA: TGTGCCAGCGCCGAGGGAAAGGGTACGCAGTATTTT

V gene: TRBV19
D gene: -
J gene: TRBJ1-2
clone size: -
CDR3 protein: CASSSLRGYTF
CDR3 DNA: TGTGCCAGTAGTTCACTTCGTGGCTACACCTTC

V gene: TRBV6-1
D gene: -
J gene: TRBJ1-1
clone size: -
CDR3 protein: CASSEIYGVGF
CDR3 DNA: TGTGCCAGCAGTGAAATTTACGGGGTCGGTTTT

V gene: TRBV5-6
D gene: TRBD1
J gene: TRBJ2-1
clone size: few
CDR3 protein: CASSLFRGLREQFF
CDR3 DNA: TGTGCCAGCAGCTTGTTCAGGGGGCTAAGAGAGCAGTTCTTC

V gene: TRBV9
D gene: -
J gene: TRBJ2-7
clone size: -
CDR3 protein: CASSVGSGMAYEQYF
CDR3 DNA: TGTGCCAGCAGCGTAGGGTCAGGGATGGCCTACGAGCAGTACTTC

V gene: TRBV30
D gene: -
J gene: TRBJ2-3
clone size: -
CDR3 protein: CAWSLMRDTQYF
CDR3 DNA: TGTGCCTGGAGTCTGATGCGAGATACGCAGTATTTT

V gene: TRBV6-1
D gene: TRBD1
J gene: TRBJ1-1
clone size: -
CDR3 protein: CASSSTGSLEAFF
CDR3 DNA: TGTGCCAGCAGTTCGACAGGGAGCCTTGAAGCTTTCTTT

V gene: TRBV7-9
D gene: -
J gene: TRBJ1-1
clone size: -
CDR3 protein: CASSLPPTVSNTEAFF
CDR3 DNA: TGTGCCAGCAGCTTGCCCCCGACAGTATCGAACACTGAAGCTTTCTTT

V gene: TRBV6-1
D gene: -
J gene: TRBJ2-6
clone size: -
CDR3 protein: CASSPVSGANVLTF
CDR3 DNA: TGTGCCAGCAGTCCTGTTTCTGGGGCCAACGTCCTGACTTTC

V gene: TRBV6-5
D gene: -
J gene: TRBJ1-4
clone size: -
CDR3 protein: CASKDPEANEKLFF
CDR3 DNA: TGTGCCAGCAAAGACCCTGAGGCTAATGAAAAACTGTTTTTT

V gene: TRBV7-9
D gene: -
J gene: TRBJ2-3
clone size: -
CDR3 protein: CASSPPTRDTQYF
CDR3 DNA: TGTGCCAGCAGCCCCCCAACGCGAGATACGCAGTATTTT

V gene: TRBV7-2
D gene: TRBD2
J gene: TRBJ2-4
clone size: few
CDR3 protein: CASSLGLAGDIQYF
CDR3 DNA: TGTGCCAGCAGCTTAGGACTAGCGGGAGACATTCAGTACTTC

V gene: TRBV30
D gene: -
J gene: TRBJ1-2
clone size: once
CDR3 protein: CAWSGGDGYYGYTF
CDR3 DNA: TGTGCCTGGAGTGGGGGGGACGGCTATTATGGCTACACCTTC

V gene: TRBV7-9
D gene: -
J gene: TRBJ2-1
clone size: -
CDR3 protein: CASSPSEGSGYNEQFF
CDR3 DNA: TGTGCCAGCAGCCCTAGCGAAGGGAGTGGTTACAATGAGCAGTTCTTC

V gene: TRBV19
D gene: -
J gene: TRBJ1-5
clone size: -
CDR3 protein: CASSLQVNQPQHF
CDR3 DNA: TGTGCCAGTAGTTTACAGGTAAATCAGCCCCAGCATTTT

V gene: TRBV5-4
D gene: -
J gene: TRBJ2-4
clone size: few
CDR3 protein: CASSLADRPNIQYF
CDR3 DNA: TGTGCCAGCAGCTTGGCGGACAGACCAAACATTCAGTACTTC